These T cell receptor beta chains were read from a single sample in a study of T-cell memory formation after mild COVID-19. Each CDR3 protein gets one entry after TCRdb re-called the 5' RACE reads with MiXCR. Of under 650,000 distinct CDR3 sequences in the sample, under 20% were seen once. Sequencing input: PBMCs or a T cell subset sorted from them (not recorded which). These receptors were obtained from an adult woman who had mild COVID-19 (a few samples of this study predate the infection). Cell type and time point are not known. Each CDR3 is given with its conserved first and last residue. A D gene is named only where the DNA matches it firmly. Only some rows state a clone size, as once, few, many or a class for expanded clones.

J gene,D gene,clone size,V gene,CDR3 protein,CDR3 DNA
TRBJ2-5,NA,NA,TRBV29-1,CSVLTLQETQYF,TGCAGCGTCCTTACACTTCAAGAGACCCAGTACTTC
TRBJ2-3,TRBD2,NA,TRBV12-5,CASGQGLAGNTDTQYF,TGTGCTAGTGGCCAAGGACTAGCCGGGAACACAGATACGCAGTATTTT
TRBJ1-2,NA,few,TRBV6-2/TRBV6-3,CASSSGRSYGYTF,TGTGCCAGCAGCTCCGGTAGAAGCTATGGCTACACCTTC
TRBJ2-5,NA,NA,TRBV16,CASSQAVETQYF,TGTGCCAGCAGCCAAGCGGTGGAGACCCAGTACTTC
TRBJ2-3,NA,NA,TRBV10-3,CATGGTSTDTQYF,TGTGCCACCGGCGGCACGAGCACAGATACGCAGTATTTT
TRBJ2-1,TRBD1,NA,TRBV7-8,CASTLSWVDRADEQFF,TGTGCCAGCACCTTAAGCTGGGTTGACAGGGCGGATGAGCAGTTCTTC
TRBJ2-1,NA,few,TRBV6-5,CASSSLYAHREGGEQFF,TGTGCCAGCAGTTCTCTATATGCACACAGGGAAGGAGGGGAGCAGTTCTTC
TRBJ2-3,NA,NA,TRBV29-1,CSVEMWADTQYF,TGCAGCGTTGAAATGTGGGCAGATACGCAGTATTTT
TRBJ2-5,NA,NA,TRBV5-1,CASSLGRDQETQYF,TGCGCCAGCAGCTTGGGCAGGGACCAAGAGACCCAGTACTTC
TRBJ1-1,TRBD1,NA,TRBV7-9,CASSPRDSQQAFF,TGTGCCAGCAGCCCCCGGGACAGCCAACAGGCTTTCTTT
TRBJ2-7,NA,NA,TRBV4-2,CASSQAPRGDYEQYF,TGTGCCAGCAGCCAAGCCCCTCGGGGTGACTACGAGCAGTACTTC
TRBJ2-3,TRBD2,few,TRBV3-1,CASSPLAGGPSEDTQYF,TGTGCCAGCAGCCCCTTAGCGGGAGGGCCCTCGGAAGATACGCAGTATTTT
TRBJ1-2,NA,few,TRBV27,CASSPQGFGYTF,TGTGCCAGCAGTCCCCAGGGGTTTGGCTACACCTTC
TRBJ2-1,NA,NA,TRBV20-1,CSARDLRTNNEQFF,TGCAGTGCTAGAGATCTTCGGACCAACAATGAGCAGTTCTTC
TRBJ2-1,TRBD2,few,TRBV12-3/TRBV12-4,CASSLLAGFYNEQFF,TGTGCCAGCAGTTTACTAGCGGGATTCTACAATGAGCAGTTCTTC
TRBJ1-2,NA,NA,TRBV7-9,CASSLQRGVSNYGYTF,TGTGCCAGCAGCTTACAGCGGGGGGTTTCTAACTATGGCTACACCTTC
TRBJ2-5,NA,few,TRBV4-2,CASSPGAGPHGETQYF,TGTGCCAGCAGCCCCGGGGCAGGGCCCCACGGGGAGACCCAGTACTTC
TRBJ2-3,TRBD1,NA,TRBV10-3,CAIRPGQGPDTQYF,TGTGCCATCAGGCCGGGACAGGGTCCAGATACGCAGTATTTT
TRBJ1-2,TRBD1,NA,TRBV4-2,CASSQPYRGEVEYGYTF,TGTGCCAGCAGCCAGCCGTACAGGGGGGAGGTGGAATATGGCTACACCTTC
TRBJ2-7,NA,NA,TRBV6-5,CASSYVVGYEQYF,TGTGCCAGCAGTTACGTCGTGGGTTACGAGCAGTACTTC
TRBJ2-2,NA,NA,TRBV5-1,CASRPRLNTGELFF,TGCGCCAGCAGGCCCAGGTTGAACACCGGGGAGCTGTTTTTT
TRBJ1-3,TRBD1,many,TRBV7-2,CASSLDRGQGNTIYF,TGTGCCAGCAGCCTGGACAGGGGGCAGGGAAACACCATATATTTT
TRBJ1-6,NA,few,TRBV4-1,CASSQIGPRINSPLHF,TGCGCCAGCAGCCAAATAGGGCCTCGGATAAATTCACCCCTCCACTTT
TRBJ1-1,NA,once,TRBV9,CASSVFGGNTEAFF,TGTGCCAGCAGCGTATTCGGGGGGAACACTGAAGCTTTCTTT
TRBJ1-2,TRBD1,few,TRBV5-5,CASSSGQALYGYTF,TGTGCCAGCAGCTCGGGACAGGCACTCTATGGCTACACCTTC
TRBJ2-1,TRBD2,NA,TRBV20-1,CSARDRLAGHYNEQFF,TGCAGTGCTAGAGATCGACTAGCGGGTCACTACAATGAGCAGTTCTTC